The rows below give T cell receptor beta chains drawn from one sample of a study of blood T cell repertoires in COVID-19. The method was immunoSEQ multiplex PCR; TCRdb's version includes in-frame clones alone and lacks a portion of them. The sample includes under 200,000 clones, about 80% of them seen just once. Sequenced input: peripheral blood. All receptors come from a man aged 65-85 years with active or convalescent COVID-19. Both conserved end residues are part of each CDR3. A D gene is named only where the DNA matches it firmly. Expanded clones get a size class; other rows say once, few or many, or leave the size out.

clone size: .
V gene: TRBV10-1
J gene: TRBJ1-1
D gene: .
CDR3 protein: CASSGQRNTEAFF
CDR3 DNA: TGCGCCAGCAGTGGACAGAGGAACACTGAAGCTTTCTTT

clone size: .
V gene: TRBV10-2
J gene: TRBJ2-3
D gene: .
CDR3 protein: CASAGIRLDTQYF
CDR3 DNA: TGCGCCAGCGCAGGGATAAGATTAGATACGCAGTATTTT

clone size: few
V gene: TRBV6-1
J gene: TRBJ2-5
D gene: .
CDR3 protein: CASSELGSGETQYF
CDR3 DNA: TGTGCCAGCAGTGAATTGGGTTCAGGAGAGACCCAGTACTTC

clone size: .
V gene: TRBV5-6
J gene: TRBJ2-1
D gene: .
CDR3 protein: CASSLRRAGEQFF
CDR3 DNA: TGTGCCAGCAGCTTGCGGCGGGCCGGTGAGCAGTTCTTC

clone size: .
V gene: TRBV5-5
J gene: TRBJ2-7
D gene: .
CDR3 protein: CASSLEPRVSDEQYF
CDR3 DNA: TGTGCCAGCAGCCTGGAACCACGGGTAAGCGACGAGCAGTACTTC

clone size: .
V gene: TRBV30
J gene: TRBJ2-6
D gene: TRBD1
CDR3 protein: CAWSVTRQGAFGANVLTF
CDR3 DNA: TGTGCCTGGAGTGTAACCCGACAGGGGGCCTTTGGGGCCAACGTCCTGACTTTC

clone size: .
V gene: TRBV6-1
J gene: TRBJ2-1
D gene: TRBD2
CDR3 protein: CASSEMALAGVYEQFF
CDR3 DNA: TGTGCCAGCAGTGAAATGGCACTAGCGGGAGTATATGAGCAGTTCTTC

clone size: few
V gene: TRBV5-6
J gene: TRBJ1-1
D gene: TRBD1
CDR3 protein: CASSRYGRDRGNTEAFF
CDR3 DNA: TGTGCCAGCAGCCGATACGGCCGGGACAGGGGGAACACTGAAGCTTTCTTT

clone size: .
V gene: TRBV3-1/TRBV3-2
J gene: TRBJ2-2
D gene: TRBD2
CDR3 protein: CASSQDLAGGSNTGELFF
CDR3 DNA: TGTGCCAGCAGCCAAGATCTCGCGGGGGGCTCGAACACCGGGGAGCTGTTTTTT

clone size: .
V gene: TRBV6-5
J gene: TRBJ2-7
D gene: .
CDR3 protein: CASSYQGSSEQYF
CDR3 DNA: TGTGCCAGCAGTTACCAGGGGTCTAGCGAGCAGTACTTC

clone size: .
V gene: TRBV11-3
J gene: TRBJ2-5
D gene: TRBD2
CDR3 protein: CASSSTSGGPPTQETQYF
CDR3 DNA: TGTGCCAGCAGCTCGACTAGCGGGGGCCCTCCAACCCAAGAGACCCAGTACTTC

clone size: few
V gene: TRBV29-1
J gene: TRBJ1-1
D gene: .
CDR3 protein: CSVDKGEIAEAFF
CDR3 DNA: TGCAGCGTTGATAAGGGGGAAATCGCTGAAGCTTTCTTT

clone size: .
V gene: TRBV7-9
J gene: TRBJ1-3
D gene: .
CDR3 protein: CASSSRGGDGNTIYF
CDR3 DNA: TGTGCCAGCAGCTCCCGCGGGGGGGACGGAAACACCATATATTTT

clone size: .
V gene: TRBV7-2
J gene: TRBJ1-1
D gene: TRBD1
CDR3 protein: CASRGTGGMNTEAFF
CDR3 DNA: TGTGCCAGCAGGGGGACAGGAGGGATGAACACTGAAGCTTTCTTT

clone size: .
V gene: TRBV5-1
J gene: TRBJ1-6
D gene: TRBD1
CDR3 protein: CASSSSGTGSSSYNSPLHF
CDR3 DNA: TGCGCCAGCAGCTCCTCCGGGACAGGTTCTAGCTCCTATAATTCACCCCTCCACTTT

clone size: .
V gene: TRBV7-3
J gene: TRBJ2-3
D gene: .
CDR3 protein: CASSVGGVSTDTQYF
CDR3 DNA: TGTGCCAGCTCCGTCGGCGGGGTTAGCACAGATACGCAGTATTTT

clone size: once
V gene: TRBV10-1
J gene: TRBJ1-5
D gene: TRBD1
CDR3 protein: CASSPGQGANQPQHF
CDR3 DNA: TGCGCCAGCAGTCCGGGACAGGGTGCCAATCAGCCCCAGCATTTT

clone size: .
V gene: TRBV12-5
J gene: TRBJ1-1
D gene: .
CDR3 protein: CASGSQLNTEAFF
CDR3 DNA: TGTGCTAGTGGATCACAACTGAACACTGAAGCTTTCTTT

clone size: .
V gene: TRBV9
J gene: TRBJ2-5
D gene: .
CDR3 protein: CASSVVGASRETQYF
CDR3 DNA: TGTGCCAGCAGCGTAGTTGGGGCGAGCCGAGAGACCCAGTACTTC

clone size: .
V gene: TRBV5-8
J gene: TRBJ1-6
D gene: .
CDR3 protein: CASSFDMNQLNSPLHF
CDR3 DNA: TGTGCCAGCAGCTTCGACATGAACCAACTTAATTCACCCCTCCACTTT

clone size: once
V gene: TRBV19
J gene: TRBJ2-3
D gene: TRBD2
CDR3 protein: CASSSGGLDTRYF
CDR3 DNA: TGTGCCAGTTCTAGCGGGGGGCTTGATACGCGGTATTTT

clone size: .
V gene: TRBV3-1/TRBV3-2
J gene: TRBJ1-5
D gene: TRBD1
CDR3 protein: CASSQSLLPGGTGFPPQHF
CDR3 DNA: TGTGCCAGCAGCCAATCCCTTCTTCCGGGTGGGACAGGGTTTCCGCCCCAGCATTTT

clone size: .
V gene: TRBV2
J gene: TRBJ1-5
D gene: .
CDR3 protein: CASSGTGGNQPQHF
CDR3 DNA: TGTGCCAGCAGTGGGACCGGGGGCAATCAGCCCCAGCATTTT

clone size: few
V gene: TRBV6-2/TRBV6-3
J gene: TRBJ2-1
D gene: TRBD2
CDR3 protein: CASSSRTSGGWNEQFF
CDR3 DNA: TGTGCCAGCAGTTCGAGGACTAGCGGGGGGTGGAATGAGCAGTTCTTC

clone size: .
V gene: TRBV3-1/TRBV3-2
J gene: TRBJ2-7
D gene: TRBD2
CDR3 protein: CASSQDGSGGEQYF
CDR3 DNA: TGTGCCAGCAGCCAGGACGGGAGCGGGGGGGAGCAGTACTTC

clone size: .
V gene: TRBV28
J gene: TRBJ1-4
D gene: .
CDR3 protein: CASSATGAATNEKLFF
CDR3 DNA: TGTGCCAGCAGTGCCACAGGAGCTGCAACTAATGAAAAACTGTTTTTT

clone size: .
V gene: TRBV6-5
J gene: TRBJ1-4
D gene: .
CDR3 protein: CASSLTGATNEKLFF
CDR3 DNA: TGTGCCAGCAGCCTGACAGGTGCAACTAATGAAAAACTGTTTTTT

clone size: .
V gene: TRBV10-1
J gene: TRBJ2-2
D gene: TRBD1
CDR3 protein: CASSDFVGQGSRTGELFF
CDR3 DNA: TGCGCCAGCAGTGATTTTGTAGGACAGGGAAGTCGTACCGGGGAGCTGTTTTTT

clone size: .
V gene: TRBV12-3/TRBV12-4
J gene: TRBJ1-1
D gene: .
CDR3 protein: CASSLQGYTEAFF
CDR3 DNA: TGTGCCAGCAGTTTACAGGGGTACACTGAAGCTTTCTTT

clone size: .
V gene: TRBV27
J gene: TRBJ1-6
D gene: .
CDR3 protein: CASRAPQKIYSPLHF
CDR3 DNA: TGTGCCAGCCGCGCGCCCCAAAAGATATATTCACCCCTCCACTTT

clone size: .
V gene: TRBV3-1/TRBV3-2
J gene: TRBJ2-5
D gene: TRBD1
CDR3 protein: CASSPPVRTGQETQYF
CDR3 DNA: TGTGCCAGCAGCCCACCAGTTCGGACAGGACAAGAGACCCAGTACTTC

clone size: once
V gene: TRBV10-1
J gene: TRBJ1-2
D gene: .
CDR3 protein: CASSESPGPTYSYTF
CDR3 DNA: TGCGCCAGCAGTGAGTCGCCAGGGCCGACCTATAGCTACACCTTC

clone size: .
V gene: TRBV11-2
J gene: TRBJ1-1
D gene: .
CDR3 protein: CASSEQGSTEAFF
CDR3 DNA: TGTGCCAGCAGCGAACAGGGAAGCACTGAAGCTTTCTTT

clone size: .
V gene: TRBV30
J gene: TRBJ2-7
D gene: .
CDR3 protein: CAWSVKGSAYEQYF
CDR3 DNA: TGTGCCTGGAGTGTCAAAGGCAGCGCCTACGAGCAGTACTTC

clone size: few
V gene: TRBV7-2
J gene: TRBJ2-3
D gene: .
CDR3 protein: CASSFIRTRGADTQYF
CDR3 DNA: TGTGCCAGCAGCTTTATTCGGACTAGGGGGGCCGATACGCAGTATTTT

clone size: .
V gene: TRBV5-4
J gene: TRBJ2-7
D gene: .
CDR3 protein: CASSLEGHQYEQYF
CDR3 DNA: TGTGCCAGCAGCTTGGAGGGGCACCAGTACGAGCAGTACTTC

clone size: .
V gene: TRBV5-1
J gene: TRBJ1-1
D gene: .
CDR3 protein: CASSLSPPNTEAFF
CDR3 DNA: TGCGCCAGCAGCTTGTCTCCCCCTAACACTGAAGCTTTCTTT

clone size: .
V gene: TRBV5-1
J gene: TRBJ2-2
D gene: .
CDR3 protein: CASSRGQGEAGELFF
CDR3 DNA: TGCGCCAGCAGCCGCGGCCAGGGGGAGGCCGGGGAGCTGTTTTTT

clone size: .
V gene: TRBV7-2
J gene: TRBJ2-7
D gene: TRBD2
CDR3 protein: CASSQSTSGGVYEQYF
CDR3 DNA: TGTGCCAGCAGCCAATCTACTAGCGGGGGAGTGTACGAGCAGTACTTC

clone size: .
V gene: TRBV5-4
J gene: TRBJ1-1
D gene: .
CDR3 protein: CASGRVQRGTEAFF
CDR3 DNA: TGTGCCAGCGGGAGGGTGCAGAGGGGCACTGAAGCTTTCTTT

clone size: few
V gene: TRBV7-9
J gene: TRBJ1-1
D gene: .
CDR3 protein: CASSLEDFKAFF
CDR3 DNA: TGTGCCAGCAGCTTGGAAGACTTTAAAGCTTTCTTT

clone size: .
V gene: TRBV12-3/TRBV12-4
J gene: TRBJ1-2
D gene: TRBD1
CDR3 protein: CASSLRDREGYTF
CDR3 DNA: TGTGCCAGCAGTTTACGGGACAGAGAAGGCTACACCTTC

clone size: .
V gene: TRBV2
J gene: TRBJ1-1
D gene: TRBD1
CDR3 protein: CASSDLRRGRGSEAFF
CDR3 DNA: TGTGCCAGCAGTGATTTAAGAAGGGGGCGAGGCTCTGAAGCTTTCTTT

clone size: .
V gene: TRBV11-1
J gene: TRBJ2-1
D gene: .
CDR3 protein: CASSLARAPRDEQFF
CDR3 DNA: TGTGCCAGCAGCTTAGCCAGGGCCCCTCGGGATGAGCAGTTCTTC

clone size: .
V gene: TRBV7-8
J gene: TRBJ2-7
D gene: TRBD2
CDR3 protein: CASSPTSGSEQYF
CDR3 DNA: TGTGCCAGCAGCCCTACTAGCGGGAGCGAGCAGTACTTC

clone size: once
V gene: TRBV2
J gene: TRBJ1-5
D gene: TRBD1
CDR3 protein: CASSPSGTGWVQPQHF
CDR3 DNA: TGTGCCAGCAGTCCCTCGGGGACAGGGTGGGTTCAGCCCCAGCATTTT

clone size: .
V gene: TRBV18
J gene: TRBJ2-7
D gene: .
CDR3 protein: CASSPPGSTEQYF
CDR3 DNA: TGTGCCAGCTCACCACCCGGGTCCACGGAGCAGTACTTC

clone size: .
V gene: TRBV19
J gene: TRBJ2-5
D gene: .
CDR3 protein: CASSGGPQETQYF
CDR3 DNA: TGTGCCAGTAGCGGGGGACCTCAAGAGACCCAGTACTTC

clone size: few
V gene: TRBV7-9
J gene: TRBJ2-2
D gene: .
CDR3 protein: CASSPLALNTGELFF
CDR3 DNA: TGTGCCAGCAGCCCCCTAGCTCTCAACACCGGGGAGCTGTTTTTT

clone size: .
V gene: TRBV30
J gene: TRBJ1-1
D gene: .
CDR3 protein: CAWSVSSGHPEAFF
CDR3 DNA: TGTGCCTGGAGTGTCTCCTCGGGACATCCTGAAGCTTTCTTT